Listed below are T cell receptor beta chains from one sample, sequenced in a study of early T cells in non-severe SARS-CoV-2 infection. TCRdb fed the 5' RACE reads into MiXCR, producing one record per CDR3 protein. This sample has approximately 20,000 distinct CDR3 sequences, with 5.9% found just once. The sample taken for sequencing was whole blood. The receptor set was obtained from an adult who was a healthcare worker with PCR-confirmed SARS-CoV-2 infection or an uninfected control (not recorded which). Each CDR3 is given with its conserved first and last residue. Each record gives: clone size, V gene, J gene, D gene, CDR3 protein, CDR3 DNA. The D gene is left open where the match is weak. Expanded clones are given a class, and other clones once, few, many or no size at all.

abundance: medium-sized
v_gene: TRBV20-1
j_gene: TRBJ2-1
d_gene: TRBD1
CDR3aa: CSARKGAVSYNEQFF
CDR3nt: TGCAGTGCTAGGAAGGGGGCAGTGTCCTACAATGAGCAGTTCTTC

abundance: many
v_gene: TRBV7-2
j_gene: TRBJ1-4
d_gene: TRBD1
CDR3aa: CASSLDTGVGEKLFF
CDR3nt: TGTGCCAGCAGCTTAGATACAGGGGTAGGCGAAAAACTGTTTTTT

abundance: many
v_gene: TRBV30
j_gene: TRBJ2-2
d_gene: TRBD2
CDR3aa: CAWSVSGIGTGELFF
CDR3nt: TGTGCCTGGAGTGTGAGCGGGATAGGTACCGGGGAGCTGTTTTTT

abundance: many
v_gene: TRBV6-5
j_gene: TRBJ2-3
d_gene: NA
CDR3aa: CASSYSPAATPSTDTQYF
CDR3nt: TGTGCCAGCAGTTACTCGCCGGCTGCCACCCCTAGCACAGATACGCAGTATTTT

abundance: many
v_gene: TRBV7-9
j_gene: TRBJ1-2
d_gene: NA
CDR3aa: CASSLSSVVPNYGYTF
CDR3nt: TGTGCCAGCAGCTTAAGTTCGGTGGTACCGAACTATGGCTACACCTTC

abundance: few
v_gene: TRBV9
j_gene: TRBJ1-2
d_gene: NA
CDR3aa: CASSVAPFYGYTF
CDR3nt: TGTGCCAGCAGCGTAGCTCCGTTCTATGGCTACACCTTC

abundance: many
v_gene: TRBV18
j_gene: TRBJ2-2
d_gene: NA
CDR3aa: CASSLTGPNTGELFF
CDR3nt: TGTGCCAGCTCACTAACGGGACCGAACACCGGGGAGCTGTTTTTT

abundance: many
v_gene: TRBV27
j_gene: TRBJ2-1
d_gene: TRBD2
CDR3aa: CASSSIAGGYNEQFF
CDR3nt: TGTGCCAGCAGTTCTATAGCGGGAGGGTACAATGAGCAGTTCTTC

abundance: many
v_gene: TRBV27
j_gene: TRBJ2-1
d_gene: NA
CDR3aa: CASRSRVSSYNEQFF
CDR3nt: TGTGCCAGCCGTTCACGAGTGAGCTCCTACAATGAGCAGTTCTTC

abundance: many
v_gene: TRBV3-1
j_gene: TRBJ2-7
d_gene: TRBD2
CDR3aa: CASSRGAGTSYEQYF
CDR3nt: TGTGCCAGCAGCCGGGGAGCGGGGACCTCCTACGAGCAGTACTTC

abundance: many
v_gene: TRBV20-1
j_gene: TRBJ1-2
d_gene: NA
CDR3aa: CSARDGTNVRGYGYTF
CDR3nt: TGCAGTGCTAGAGACGGGACAAACGTCCGGGGCTATGGCTACACCTTC

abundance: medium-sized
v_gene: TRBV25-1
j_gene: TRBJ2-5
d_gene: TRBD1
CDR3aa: CASSIPYGTGKETQYF
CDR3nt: TGTGCCAGCAGCATACCCTACGGGACAGGGAAAGAGACCCAGTACTTC

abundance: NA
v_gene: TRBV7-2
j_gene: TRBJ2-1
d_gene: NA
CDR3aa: CASSFSQGNEQFF
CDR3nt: TGTGCCAGCAGCTTTTCACAGGGCAATGAGCAGTTCTTC

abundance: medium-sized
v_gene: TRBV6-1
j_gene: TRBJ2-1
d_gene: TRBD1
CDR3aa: CASSEIGTGSLRANYNEQFF
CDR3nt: TGTGCCAGCAGTGAAATCGGGACAGGGAGTTTACGGGCCAACTACAATGAGCAGTTCTTC

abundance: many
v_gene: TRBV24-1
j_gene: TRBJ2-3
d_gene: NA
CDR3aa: CATSGGTLGTLTDTQYF
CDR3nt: TGTGCCACCAGTGGAGGGACTTTAGGAACTCTCACAGATACGCAGTATTTT

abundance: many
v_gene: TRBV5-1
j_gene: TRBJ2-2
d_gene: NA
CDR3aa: CASQTGELFF
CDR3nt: TGCGCCAGCCAAACCGGGGAGCTGTTTTTT

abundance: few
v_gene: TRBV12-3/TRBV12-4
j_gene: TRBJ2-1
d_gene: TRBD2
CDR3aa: CASSQGTSGSFYNEQFF
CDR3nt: TGTGCCAGCAGTCAAGGGACTAGCGGGAGTTTCTACAATGAGCAGTTCTTC

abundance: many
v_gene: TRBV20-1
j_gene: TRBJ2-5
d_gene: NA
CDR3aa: CSARGGGTTQETQYF
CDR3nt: TGCAGTGCTAGAGGAGGCGGGACCACACAAGAGACCCAGTACTTC

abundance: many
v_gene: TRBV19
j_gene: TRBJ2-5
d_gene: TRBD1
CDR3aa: CASSIYPGQGGETQYF
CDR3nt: TGTGCCAGTAGTATTTACCCGGGACAGGGAGGAGAGACCCAGTACTTC

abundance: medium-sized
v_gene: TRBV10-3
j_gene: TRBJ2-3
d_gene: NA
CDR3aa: CAAGVDTQYF
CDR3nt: TGTGCGGCAGGGGTGGATACGCAGTATTTT

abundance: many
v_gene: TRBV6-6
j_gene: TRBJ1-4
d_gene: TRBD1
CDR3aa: CASSYGQGLEKLFF
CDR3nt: TGTGCCAGCAGTTACGGACAGGGGCTTGAAAAACTGTTTTTT

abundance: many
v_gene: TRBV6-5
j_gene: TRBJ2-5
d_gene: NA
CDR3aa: CASRRGKETQYF
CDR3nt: TGTGCCAGCAGGAGGGGAAAAGAGACCCAGTACTTC

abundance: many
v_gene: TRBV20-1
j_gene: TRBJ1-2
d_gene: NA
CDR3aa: CSVPDRLGNYGYTF
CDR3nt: TGCAGTGTCCCCGACAGGCTGGGGAACTATGGCTACACCTTC

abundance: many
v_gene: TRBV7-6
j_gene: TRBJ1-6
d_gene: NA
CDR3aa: CASSSLDLGRGPLHF
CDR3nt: TGTGCCAGCAGCTCCCTGGATCTTGGGAGAGGACCCCTCCACTTT

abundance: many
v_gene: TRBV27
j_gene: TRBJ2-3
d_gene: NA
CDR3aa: CASSLSRANTDTQYF
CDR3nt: TGTGCCAGCAGTTTATCGAGGGCGAATACAGATACGCAGTATTTT

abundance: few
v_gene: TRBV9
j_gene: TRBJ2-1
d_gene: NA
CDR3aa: CASSRSVTDQKNEQFF
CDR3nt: TGTGCCAGCAGCCGTTCCGTGACGGATCAAAAGAATGAGCAGTTCTTC

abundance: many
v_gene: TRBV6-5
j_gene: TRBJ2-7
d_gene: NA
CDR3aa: CASSKGGPGAYEQYF
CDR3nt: TGTGCCAGCAGTAAGGGGGGACCTGGAGCCTACGAGCAGTACTTC

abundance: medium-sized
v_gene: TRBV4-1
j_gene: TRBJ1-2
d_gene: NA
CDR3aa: CASSQDEGGYGYTF
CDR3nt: TGCGCCAGCAGCCAAGATGAGGGGGGCTATGGCTACACCTTC

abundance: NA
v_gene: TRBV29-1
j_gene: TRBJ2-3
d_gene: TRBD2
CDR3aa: CSVEPLGGSTTDTQYF
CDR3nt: TGCAGCGTTGAGCCCCTGGGCGGGAGTACCACAGATACGCAGTATTTT

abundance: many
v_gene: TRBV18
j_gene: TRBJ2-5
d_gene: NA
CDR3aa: CASSRSHQETQYF
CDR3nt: TGTGCCAGCTCACGTAGTCACCAAGAGACCCAGTACTTC

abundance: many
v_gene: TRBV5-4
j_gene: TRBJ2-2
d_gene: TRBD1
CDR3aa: CASSPNRGPVGTGELFF
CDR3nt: TGTGCCAGCAGCCCAAACAGGGGGCCCGTGGGCACCGGGGAGCTGTTTTTT

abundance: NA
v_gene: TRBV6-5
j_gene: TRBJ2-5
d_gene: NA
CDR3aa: CASSYGRAGETQYF
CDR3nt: TGTGCCAGCAGTTATGGGCGGGCCGGGGAGACCCAGTACTTC

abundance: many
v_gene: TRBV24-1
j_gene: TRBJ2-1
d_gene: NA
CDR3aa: CATSDWRRGSEQFF
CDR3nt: TGTGCCACCAGTGATTGGCGGAGGGGAAGTGAGCAGTTCTTC

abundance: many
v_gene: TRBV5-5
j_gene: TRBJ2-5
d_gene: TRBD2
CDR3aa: CASSLLAGGLRETQYF
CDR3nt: TGTGCCAGCAGCTTACTAGCGGGAGGCCTCCGGGAGACCCAGTACTTC

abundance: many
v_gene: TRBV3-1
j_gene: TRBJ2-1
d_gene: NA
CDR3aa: CASSQDSAGGSYNEQFF
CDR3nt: TGTGCCAGCAGCCAAGATTCGGCCGGGGGCTCCTACAATGAGCAGTTCTTC

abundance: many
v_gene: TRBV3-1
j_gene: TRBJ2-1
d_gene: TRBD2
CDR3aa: CASSVQTGLAGVNEQFF
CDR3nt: TGTGCCAGCAGTGTACAAACCGGGTTAGCGGGAGTTAATGAGCAGTTCTTC

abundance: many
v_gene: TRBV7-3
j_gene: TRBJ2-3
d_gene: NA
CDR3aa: CASSLTPSTDTQYF
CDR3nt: TGTGCCAGCAGCTTAACGCCGAGCACAGATACGCAGTATTTT

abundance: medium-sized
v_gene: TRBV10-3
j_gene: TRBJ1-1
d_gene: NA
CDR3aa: CAAVNRANTEAFF
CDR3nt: TGTGCCGCGGTGAACAGGGCGAACACTGAAGCTTTCTTT

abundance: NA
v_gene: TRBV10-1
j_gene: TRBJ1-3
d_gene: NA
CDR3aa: CASSSARMESGNTIYF
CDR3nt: TGCGCCAGCAGTTCGGCCAGGATGGAATCTGGAAACACCATATATTTT

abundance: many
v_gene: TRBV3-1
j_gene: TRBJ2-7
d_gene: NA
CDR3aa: CASSSEDFYEQYF
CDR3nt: TGTGCCAGCAGTAGCGAGGACTTTTACGAGCAGTACTTC

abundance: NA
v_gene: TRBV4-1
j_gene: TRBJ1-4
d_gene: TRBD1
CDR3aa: CASSQRRGIATNEKLFF
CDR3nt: TGCGCCAGCAGCCAACGCAGGGGGATTGCAACTAATGAAAAACTGTTTTTT

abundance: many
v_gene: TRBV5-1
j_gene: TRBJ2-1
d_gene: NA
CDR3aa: CASSLFIGSSYNEQFF
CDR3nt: TGCGCCAGCAGCTTGTTTATCGGAAGCTCCTACAATGAGCAGTTCTTC

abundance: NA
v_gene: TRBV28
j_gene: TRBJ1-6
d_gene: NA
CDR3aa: CASSSLISPLHF
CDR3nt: TGTGCCAGCAGTTCGCTAATTTCACCCCTCCACTTT

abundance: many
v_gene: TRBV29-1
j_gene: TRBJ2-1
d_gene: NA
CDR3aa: CSVGEGGNEQFF
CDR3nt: TGCAGCGTTGGGGAAGGGGGGAATGAGCAGTTCTTC

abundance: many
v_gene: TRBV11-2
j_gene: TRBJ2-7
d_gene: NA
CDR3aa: CASSLVVSYEQYF
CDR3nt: TGTGCCAGCAGCTTAGTAGTTTCCTACGAGCAGTACTTC

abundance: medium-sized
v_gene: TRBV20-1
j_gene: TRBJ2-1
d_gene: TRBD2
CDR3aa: CSAYSSGYNEQFF
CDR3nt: TGCAGTGCCTATTCTAGCGGGTACAATGAGCAGTTCTTC

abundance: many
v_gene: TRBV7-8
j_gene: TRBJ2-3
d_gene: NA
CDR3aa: CASSLRDTQYF
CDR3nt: TGTGCCAGCAGCTTAAGAGATACGCAGTATTTT

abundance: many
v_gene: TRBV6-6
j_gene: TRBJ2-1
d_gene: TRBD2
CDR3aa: CASQIAGTYNEQFF
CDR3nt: TGTGCCAGCCAGATAGCGGGGACCTACAATGAGCAGTTCTTC

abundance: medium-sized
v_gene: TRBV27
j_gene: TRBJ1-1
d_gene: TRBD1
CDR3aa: CASRWTGENTEAFF
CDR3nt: TGTGCCAGCAGATGGACAGGGGAGAACACTGAAGCTTTCTTT

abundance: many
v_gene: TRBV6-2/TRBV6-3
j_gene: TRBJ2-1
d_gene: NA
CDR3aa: CASSDDTEQFF
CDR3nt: TGTGCCAGCAGCGACGACACCGAGCAGTTCTTC

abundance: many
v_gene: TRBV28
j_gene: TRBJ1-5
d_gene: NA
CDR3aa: CASSLWRVHQPQHF
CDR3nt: TGTGCCAGCAGTTTATGGAGGGTCCATCAGCCCCAGCATTTT

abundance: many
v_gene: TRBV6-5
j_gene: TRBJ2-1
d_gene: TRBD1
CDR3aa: CASSTTGGWVDEQFF
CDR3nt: TGTGCCAGCAGTACAACAGGGGGCTGGGTGGATGAGCAGTTCTTC